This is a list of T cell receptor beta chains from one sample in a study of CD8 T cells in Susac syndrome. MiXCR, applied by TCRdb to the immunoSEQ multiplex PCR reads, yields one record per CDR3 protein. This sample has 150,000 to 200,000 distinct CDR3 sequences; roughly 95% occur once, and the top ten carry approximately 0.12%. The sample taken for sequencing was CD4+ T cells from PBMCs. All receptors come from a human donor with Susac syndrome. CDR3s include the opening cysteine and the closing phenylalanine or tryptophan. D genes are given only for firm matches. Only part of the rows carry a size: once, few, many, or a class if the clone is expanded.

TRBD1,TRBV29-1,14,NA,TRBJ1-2,TGCAGCGTCCCAGACCCAGGGGGTAACTATGGCTACACCTTC,CSVPDPGGNYGYTF
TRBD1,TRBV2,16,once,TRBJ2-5,TGTGCCAGCAGTGGGGGACAGCTAACCTTCGGGGAGACCCAGTACTTC,CASSGGQLTFGETQYF
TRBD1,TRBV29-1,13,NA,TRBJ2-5,TGCAGCGTCGTTGGGACAGGCCAAGAGACCCAGTACTTC,CSVVGTGQETQYF
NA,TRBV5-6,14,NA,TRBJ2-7,TGTGCCAGCAGCGGCATTCTTAGGGTCTACGAGCAGTACTTC,CASSGILRVYEQYF
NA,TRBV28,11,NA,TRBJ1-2,TGTGCCAGCAGCCCAGCTCACGGCTACACCTTC,CASSPAHGYTF
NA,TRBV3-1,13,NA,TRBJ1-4,TGTGCCAGCAGCCAAGGCTCGGATGAAAAACTGTTTTTT,CASSQGSDEKLFF
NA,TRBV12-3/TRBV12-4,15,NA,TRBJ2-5,TGTGCCAGCAGTTATAGGACAGGGGCGGGAGGGACCCAGTACTTC,CASSYRTGAGGTQYF
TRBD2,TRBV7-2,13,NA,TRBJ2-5,TGTGCCAGCAGCTTAGTGGGGGGGGAGACCCAGTACTTC,CASSLVGGETQYF
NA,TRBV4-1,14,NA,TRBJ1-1,TGCGCCAGCAGCCAAGTAGGAACAAAGGACGGGGCTTTCTTT,CASSQVGTKDGAFF
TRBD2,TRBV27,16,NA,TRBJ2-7,TGTGCCAGCAGTTTCCTCAGCGGGAGAAGTCGCGACGAGCAGTACTTC,CASSFLSGRSRDEQYF
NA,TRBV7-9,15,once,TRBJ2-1,TGTGCCAGCAGCCTCGTATTGAGCTCCTACAATGAGCAGTTCTTC,CASSLVLSSYNEQFF
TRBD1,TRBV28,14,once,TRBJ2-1,TGTGCCAGCAGTCTACAGGGGAAAAGCAATGAGCAGTTCTTC,CASSLQGKSNEQFF
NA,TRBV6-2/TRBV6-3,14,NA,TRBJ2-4,TGTGCCAGCCGCCTGCCGGGGGCCAAAAACATTCAGTACTTC,CASRLPGAKNIQYF
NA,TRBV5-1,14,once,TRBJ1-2,TGCGCCAGCAGCCTGACACTTGCTGACTATGGCTACACCTTC,CASSLTLADYGYTF
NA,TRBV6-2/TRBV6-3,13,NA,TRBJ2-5,TGTGCCAGCAGTTACCCCAGGGAACAGACCCAGTACTTC,CASSYPREQTQYF
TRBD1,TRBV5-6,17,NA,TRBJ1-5,TGTGCCAGCAGCTTGGCCGGAGGGACAGGGGAACGTCAGCCCCAGCATTTT,CASSLAGGTGERQPQHF
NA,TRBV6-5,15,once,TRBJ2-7,TGTGCCAGCAGTTACTCCCCGACAGGACGGGACGAGCAGTACTTC,CASSYSPTGRDEQYF
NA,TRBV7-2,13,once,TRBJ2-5,TGTGCCAGCAGCTTATTCCCGACTGGGGAGCAGTACTTC,CASSLFPTGEQYF
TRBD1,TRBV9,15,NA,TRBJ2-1,TGTGCCAGCAGCGCGACAGGGGCCTCCTACAATGAGCAGTTCTTC,CASSATGASYNEQFF
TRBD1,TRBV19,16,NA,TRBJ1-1,TGTGCCAGTAGGCCCGGGGACAGGGGGACCTACACTGAAGCTTTCTTT,CASRPGDRGTYTEAFF
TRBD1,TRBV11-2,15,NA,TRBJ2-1,TGTGCCAGCAGCCGTACAGGGGGCTCCTACAATGAGCAGTTCTTC,CASSRTGGSYNEQFF
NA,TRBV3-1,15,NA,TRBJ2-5,TGTGCCAGCAGCCAAGGGAGGGGATTGGGGGAGACCCAGTACTTC,CASSQGRGLGETQYF
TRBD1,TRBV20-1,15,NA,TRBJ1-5,TGCAGTGCTAGAGGGGACAGGGGGATGAGCAAGCCCCAGCATTTT,CSARGDRGMSKPQHF
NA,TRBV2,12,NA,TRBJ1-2,TGTGCCAGCAGGGAACCGGGCACTGGCTACACCTTC,CASREPGTGYTF
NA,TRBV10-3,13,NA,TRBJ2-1,TGTGCCATCAGTTCCGGGCCGGGGAATGAGCAGTTCTTC,CAISSGPGNEQFF
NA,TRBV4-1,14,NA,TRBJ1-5,TGCGCCAGCAGCCAAGATCCCGGGGCGAAGCCCCAGCATTTT,CASSQDPGAKPQHF
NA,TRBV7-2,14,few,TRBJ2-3,TGTGCCAGCAGCTTAGTCTCTAGAACCGATACGCAGTATTTT,CASSLVSRTDTQYF
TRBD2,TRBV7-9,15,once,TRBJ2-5,TGTGCCAGCAGCTTCGGCGGGAGTGCTACGGGGACCCAGTACTTC,CASSFGGSATGTQYF
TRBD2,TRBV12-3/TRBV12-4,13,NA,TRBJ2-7,TGTGCCAGCAGGCCGGGACTAGCGGACGAGCAGTACTTC,CASRPGLADEQYF
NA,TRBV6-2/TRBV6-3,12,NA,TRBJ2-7,TGTGCCAGCACCTTCGGGACACTCGAGCAGTACTTC,CASTFGTLEQYF
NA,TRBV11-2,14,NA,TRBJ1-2,TGTGCCAGCAGCTTAGGGCAGGATAACTATGGCTACACCTTC,CASSLGQDNYGYTF
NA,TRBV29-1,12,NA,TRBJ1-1,TGCAGCGTATGGAGGGTAGACACTGAAGCTTTCTTT,CSVWRVDTEAFF
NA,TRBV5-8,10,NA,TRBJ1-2,TGTGCCAGCAGTCGCGTTGGCTACACCTTC,CASSRVGYTF
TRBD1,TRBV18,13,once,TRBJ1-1,TGTGCCAGCTCACAACAGGGGAGCACTGAAGCTTTCTTT,CASSQQGSTEAFF
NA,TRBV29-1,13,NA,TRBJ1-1,TGCAGCGTTTACGACAGGTTGAACACTGAAGCTTTCTTT,CSVYDRLNTEAFF
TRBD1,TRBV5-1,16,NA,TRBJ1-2,TGCGCCAGCAGCTCCGGAATCGGGACAGGGGGCGCGGGCTACACCTTC,CASSSGIGTGGAGYTF
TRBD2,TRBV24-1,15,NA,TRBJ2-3,TGTGCCACCAGTGATTCAGGACTAGCCGGGGATACGCAGTATTTT,CATSDSGLAGDTQYF
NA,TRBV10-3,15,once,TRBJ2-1,TGTGCCATCAGTGAGATCGGGGAAGCCCCCAATGAGCAGTTCTTC,CAISEIGEAPNEQFF
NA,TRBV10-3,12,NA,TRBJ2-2,TGTGCCATCAGCTACGACCCCGGGGAGCTGTTTTTT,CAISYDPGELFF
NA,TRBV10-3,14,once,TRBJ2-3,TGTGCCATCACCGGACTACCTAACACAGATACGCAGTATTTT,CAITGLPNTDTQYF
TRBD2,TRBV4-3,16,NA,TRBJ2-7,TGCGCCAGCAGCCAAGCCCCGGTAGCGGGAGCATCCGAGCAGTACTTC,CASSQAPVAGASEQYF
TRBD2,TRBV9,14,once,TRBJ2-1,TGTGCCAGCAGCGATCGACTAGCGGGACATGAGCAGTTCTTC,CASSDRLAGHEQFF
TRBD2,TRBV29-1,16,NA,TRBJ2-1,TGCAGCGTGGTCGGACTAGCGGGAGGATGGGGCAATGAGCAGTTCTTC,CSVVGLAGGWGNEQFF
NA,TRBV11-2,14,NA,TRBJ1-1,TGTGCCAGCGGCGTGGGAGGGACAAGCACTGAAGCTTTCTTT,CASGVGGTSTEAFF
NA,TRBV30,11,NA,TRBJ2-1,TGTGCCGGGGCGGCCGCCAATGAGCAGTTCTTC,CAGAAANEQFF
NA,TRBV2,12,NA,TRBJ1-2,TGTGCCAGCAGTGGGCAGAGCTATGGCTACACCTTC,CASSGQSYGYTF
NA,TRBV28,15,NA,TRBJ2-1,TGTGCCAGCAGTTCCTATATTCGACAGGACAATGAGCAGTTCTTC,CASSSYIRQDNEQFF
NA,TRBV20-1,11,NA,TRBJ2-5,TGCAGTGCTAGAGTTCGAGAGACCCAGTACTTC,CSARVRETQYF
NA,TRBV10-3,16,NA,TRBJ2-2,TGTGCCATCAGTGAGCCGGGACAACTGAACACCGGGGAGCTGTTTTTT,CAISEPGQLNTGELFF